This T cell receptor (beta chain) is drawn from a study of cytomegalovirus exposure and HLA in healthy donors. Study-wide background: In terms of ancestry, the Caucasian-associated cluster contained roughly 81% of the roughly 400 genotyped donors.

V lost 4 bases, J lost 2 bases, and 12 bases lay in between. The CDR3 has 14 residues. Germline V gene lookup returns CDR1 SGHNT and CDR2 YYREEE (reference sequence). With 60 Vbeta and 13 Jbeta primers, the PCR was carried out. Profiled with immunoSEQ multiplex PCR; TCRdb holds only in-frame clones, not every one. The sample carries more than 60,000 clones, about four fifths recorded once. The V and J genes are TRBV5-4 and TRBJ1-2; D might be TRBD1 (6 bases). The TCR was taken from a woman aged 40 to 55 in good health and CMV-seropositive. The source material was PBMCs. The CDR3, as DNA: TGTGCCAGCAGCCCCGGACAGTCAAACTATGGCTACACCTTC. Translating it yields CASSPGQSNYGYTF.